Shown below are 32 T cell receptor beta chains from a single sample sequenced in a study of lymphopenia after photon versus proton radiotherapy. Here immunoSEQ multiplex PCR was the method, and the copy in TCRdb shows in-frame clones only, minus some. The sample contains around 59,000 clones, about 81% of which appear only once. The sequences come from peripheral blood, collected from a patient treated with proton-based radiotherapy. The receptors here all came from a man in his fifties or sixties with pancreatic cancer.

The chain employs TRBV5-1 and TRBJ1-1; D remains ambiguous. The CDR3 has 14 residues. Per the germline V gene, CDR1 is SGHRS and CDR2 is YFSETQ. V dropped 0 bases and J dropped 3 bases, with 9 bases sitting between them. The CDR3 sequence: CASSLGGWDTEAFF. The CDR3 DNA sequence: TGCGCCAGCAGCTTGGGTGGATGGGACACTGAAGCTTTCTTT.

This sequence joins TRBV30 and TRBJ2-6; D unresolved. The CDR3 extends over 15 amino acids. CDR1 GTSNPN and CDR2 SVGIG come from the germline V gene (reference sequence). V lost 2 bases and J lost 3, with 11 bases in between. The CDR3 bases are TGTGCCTGGAGTTCTTTAAAGGGTGGGGCCAACGTCCTGACTTTC. Encoded protein: CAWSSLKGGANVLTF. Full variable domain (rest looked up from reference TRBV30 and TRBJ2-6): SQTIHQWPATLVQPVGSPLSLECTVEGTSNPNLYWYRQAAGRGLQLLFYSVGIGQISSEVPQNLSASRPQDRQFILSSKKLLLSDSGFYLCAWSSLKGGANVLTFGAGSRLTVL.

V is TRBV28 and J is TRBJ2-1; D uncertain. Trimming took off 3 bases at V and 0 bases at J, with 9 bases between the two ends. The CDR3 sequence is 15 residues long. CDR1 is MDHEN and CDR2 is SYDVKM in the germline V gene. The CDR3 nucleotides are TGTGCCAGCAGTTTTGTAACTATCTCCTACAATGAGCAGTTCTTC. It yields the protein CASSFVTISYNEQFF. Filled out from reference TRBV28 and TRBJ2-1, the complete variable domain reads DVKVTQSSRYLVKRTGEKVFLECVQDMDHENMFWYRQDPGLGLRLIYFSYDVKMKEKGDIPEGYSVSREKKERFSLILESASTNQTSMYLCASSFVTISYNEQFFGPGTRLTVL.

The chain has TRBV10-2 and TRBJ2-1; 13 nucleotides agree with TRBD2. V lost 6 bases and J lost 8; bases outside the gene matches: 7. Looked up from germline, CDR1 is WSHSY and CDR2 is SAAADI. CDR3 length equals 15 residues. This CDR3 is CASRQLAGGPHEQFF. CDR3 DNA: TGCGCCAGCAGACAACTAGCGGGAGGGCCCCATGAGCAGTTCTTC.

This clone was observed a handful of times. The V and J genes are TRBV6-4 and TRBJ2-1; 11 nucleotides agree with TRBD2. CDR3 length: 15 residues. V was clipped by 0 bases and J by 7 bases; unmatched bases: 2. The germline CDR1 and CDR2 sequences are MRHNA and SNTAGT. The CDR3 coding sequence is TGTGCCAGCAGTGACTCGACTAGCGGGAATAATGAGCAGTTCTTC. It codes for CASSDSTSGNNEQFF.

The chain joins TRBV11-3 to TRBJ1-2, with a tentative D call TRBD1 (5 bases). V was clipped by 3 bases and J by 6 bases, with 11 bases between them. The CDR3 runs to 13 residues. Germline CDR1 reads SGHNT; CDR2 reads YENEEA. The CDR3 reads CASSFRGGDGYTF. CDR3 sequence (DNA): TGTGCCAGCAGCTTCCGGGGCGGCGATGGCTACACCTTC.

V is TRBV9 and J is TRBJ1-2; D gene uncertain. V lost 0 bases and J lost 8, with 11 bases in between. The CDR3 extends over 13 amino acids. Germline V gene data show CDR1 as SGDLS and CDR2 as YYNGEE. The CDR3 protein is CASSVAGRGGYTF. The CDR3 DNA is TGTGCCAGCAGCGTAGCTGGGCGGGGAGGCTACACCTTC.

This clone appeared a single time. V and J are TRBV6-1 and TRBJ1-1; 10 bases are shared with TRBD1. The trim removed 5 bases at V and 4 bases at J, leaving 10 bases unmatched. The germline V gene encodes CDR1 MNHNS and CDR2 SASEGT. The length of the CDR3 is 16 residues. The CDR3 is CASSQGQGGFSTEAFF. The CDR3 DNA reads as TGTGCCAGCAGTCAAGGACAGGGGGGCTTTTCCACTGAAGCTTTCTTT.

The CDR3 region has the DNA TGTGCCAGCAGCTTAGGTTTCGGGACCAACAATGAGCAGTTCTTC. Protein sequence: CASSLGFGTNNEQFF. The chain carries TRBV7-9 and TRBJ2-1; D is possibly TRBD1 or TRBD2 (5 bases each). This CDR3 is built from 15 residues. The germline CDR1 and CDR2 sequences are SEHNR and FQNEAQ (reference sequence). V was shortened by 1 base and J by 5 bases, with 12 bases between the two germline ends.

The chain joins TRBV7-2 to TRBJ2-7; 13 positions agree with TRBD2. Germline CDR1 SGHTA, CDR2 FQGNSA. The CDR3 sequence is 14 residues long. V lost 1 base, J lost 7 bases, and 1 base stayed unmatched. The CDR3 reads CASSLGTSGREQYF. CDR3 DNA sequence: TGTGCCAGCAGCTTAGGGACTAGCGGGAGAGAGCAGTACTTC.

In DNA form, the CDR3 reads TGTGCCAGCAGCCCTTTCAACTCCCAAGAGACCCAGTACTTC. This encodes CASSPFNSQETQYF. The J gene is TRBJ2-5, the V gene TRBV7-2; D call uncertain. The V gene's germline CDR1 is SGHTA and CDR2 FQGNSA. V was shortened by 5 bases and J by 1 base, with 11 bases between the two germline ends. The CDR3 sequence is 14 residues long.

The gene calls are TRBV7-2 and TRBJ2-1, with D possibly matching TRBD2 (6 bases). Per the germline V gene, CDR1 is SGHTA and CDR2 is FQGNSA. There are 16 residues in the CDR3. V shed 5 bases and J shed 4 bases, with 18 bases lying between them. CDR3 in amino acids: CASSRGHRGTYNEQFF. The CDR3 nucleotides read TGTGCCAGCAGCCGAGGGCACCGGGGGACGTACAATGAGCAGTTCTTC.

The V call is TRBV7-2, the J call TRBJ1-2; D unclear. Deletions cut 5 bases from V and 4 bases from J, with 17 bases between. Germline V gives CDR1 SGHTA, CDR2 FQGNSA. The CDR3 contains 15 residues. CDR3 loop: CASSPGPGLGYGYTF. CDR3 coding DNA: TGTGCCAGCAGCCCGGGCCCGGGCTTGGGCTATGGCTACACCTTC.

This clone was observed a single time. J is TRBJ1-1 and V is TRBV7-8; D gene ambiguous. CDR3 length equals 16 residues. CDR1 and CDR2 (germline): SGHVS, FQNEAQ. Trimming took 1 base from V and 0 from J, leaving 12 bases between them. CDR3 sequence reads: CASSLESTAVNTEAFF. CDR3 DNA: TGTGCCAGCAGCTTAGAGAGTACGGCGGTGAACACTGAAGCTTTCTTT.

The V gene is TRBV19, the J gene TRBJ2-2, with 8 bases lining up with TRBD1. The V gene end was trimmed by 3 bases and the J gene end by 1 base; junction bases not matched to a gene: 4. From germline, CDR1 is LNHDA and CDR2 SQIVND (reference sequence). CDR3 length: 16 residues. CDR3: CASSMRQGQNTGELFF. CDR3 bases: TGTGCCAGTAGTATGAGACAGGGGCAGAACACCGGGGAGCTGTTTTTT.

The chain links TRBV5-6 to TRBJ2-1, with 7 bases matching TRBD1. The CDR3 is made up of 15 amino acids. Germline CDR1 and CDR2: SGHDT and YYEEEE. The V segment lost 3 bases and the J segment 2 bases; nucleotides outside the gene matches: 5. The CDR3 loop reads CASSYRDRPYNEQFF. The CDR3 region has the DNA TGTGCCAGCAGCTACCGGGACAGACCCTACAATGAGCAGTTCTTC. Filled out from reference TRBV5-6 and TRBJ2-1, the complete variable domain reads DAGVTQSPTHLIKTRGQQVTLRCSPKSGHDTVSWYQQALGQGPQFIFQYYEEEERQRGNFPDRFSGHQFPNYSSELNVNALLLGDSALYLCASSYRDRPYNEQFFGPGTRLTVL.

The V call is TRBV28, the J call TRBJ2-3; 10 bases are a match to TRBD2. Germline CDR1 reads MDHEN; CDR2 reads SYDVKM. The CDR3 is 15 residues long. Losses at the gene ends were 3 bases for V and 4 bases for J; bases not matched to a gene: 4. The DNA for the CDR3 is TGTGCCAGCAGTTTCCGAGCGGGAGGGCCAGATACGCAGTATTTT. It translates to CASSFRAGGPDTQYF.

In its sample, this clone was seen once. J is TRBJ2-2 and V is TRBV11-2, with 13 bases identical to TRBD2. CDR1 SGHAT and CDR2 FQNNGV come from the germline V gene. The CDR3 is made up of 16 amino acids. The trim removed 5 bases at V and 5 bases at J, leaving 5 bases unmatched. The CDR3 bases are TGTGCCAGCAGCAGCCGGGGACTAGCGGGGACCGGGGAGCTGTTTTTT. It encodes CASSSRGLAGTGELFF.

The chain couples TRBV7-2 to TRBJ2-7; D is tentatively TRBD1 or TRBD2 (6 bases each). V gave up 3 bases and J gave up 5 bases, with 11 bases separating them. The CDR3 loop spans 13 amino acids. From germline, CDR1 is SGHTA and CDR2 FQGNSA. Written as DNA, the CDR3 is TGTGCCAGCAGCTTCACTGGGGGGCACGAGCAGTACTTC. This encodes CASSFTGGHEQYF. The entire variable domain, with the rest obtained from reference TRBV7-2 and TRBJ2-7, is as follows: GAGVSQSPSNKVTEKGKDVELRCDPISGHTALYWYRQSLGQGLEFLIYFQGNSAPDKSGLPSDRFSAERTGGSVSTLTIQRTQQEDSAVYLCASSFTGGHEQYFGPGTRLTVT.

The chain joins TRBV7-9 to TRBJ1-2; TRBD1 agrees at 7 bases. CDR3 length: 12 amino acids. Germline V gives CDR1 SEHNR, CDR2 FQNEAQ (reference sequence). After removal of 5 bases from V and 10 bases from J, the junction contained 7 bases not matched to a gene. The CDR3 DNA is TGTGCCAGCAGCCTACGGACAGGACCCTACACCTTC. Its protein is CASSLRTGPYTF.

The V gene is TRBV7-8, the J gene TRBJ1-4; D is uncertain. Trimming removed 4 bases at V and 3 bases at J, with 12 bases between. The CDR3 totals 15 residues. Germline loops: CDR1 SGHVS, CDR2 FQNEAQ. The CDR3 nucleotides read TGTGCCAGCAGCTCCTTCCGCGGTGCTAATGAAAAACTGTTTTTT. Translation: CASSSFRGANEKLFF.

The chain carries TRBV6-1 and TRBJ1-1; D not resolved. CDR3 length: 13 amino acids. Germline CDR1 reads MNHNS; CDR2 reads SASEGT. The germline V and J ends were trimmed by 7 bases and 0 bases, with 9 bases remaining between them. DNA of the CDR3: TGTGCCAGCAAGATTGGCCTGAACACTGAAGCTTTCTTT. The encoded protein is CASKIGLNTEAFF.

This rearrangement joins TRBV20-1 to TRBJ1-1; D unresolved. There are 11 residues in the CDR3. Trimming took off 2 bases at V and 8 bases at J, with 9 bases between the two ends. In germline, CDR1 is DFQATT, CDR2 SNEGSKA (reference sequence). CDR3 DNA sequence: TGCAGTGCTAGATCGTCTCACGAAGCTTTCTTT. Residues: CSARSSHEAFF.

This clone was seen once. V gene TRBV6-5 combines with J gene TRBJ2-1; D ambiguous. The CDR3 length is 13 residues. Germline CDR1 is MNHEY and CDR2 is SVGAGI. Trimming took off 6 bases at V and 5 bases at J, with 11 bases between the two ends. DNA of the CDR3: TGTGCCAGCAGACTTAGGAATAACAATGAGCAGTTCTTC. Translation: CASRLRNNNEQFF.

The CDR3 loop reads CASSLDRRQETQYF. In DNA, the CDR3 is TGTGCCAGCAGCTTGGACAGGAGGCAAGAGACCCAGTACTTC. The genes are TRBV6-6 and TRBJ2-5; 7 bases align to TRBD1. The CDR3 spans 14 residues. The germline V gene has CDR1 MNHNY and CDR2 SVGAGI (reference sequence). Trimming removed 6 bases from V and 2 bases from J; junction bases left unmatched: 6.

The rearrangement links TRBV7-3 to TRBJ2-3; D call uncertain. The V gene's germline CDR1 is SGHTA and CDR2 FQGTGA. This CDR3 has 12 residues. V lost 5 bases and J lost 5, with 8 bases in between. The CDR3 region has the DNA TGTGCCAGCAGCCCCCCAGGAGATACGCAGTATTTT. It yields the protein CASSPPGDTQYF. Full variable domain (remainder filled in from reference TRBV7-3 and TRBJ2-3): GAGVSQTPSNKVTEKGKYVELRCDPISGHTALYWYRQSLGQGPEFLIYFQGTGAADDSGLPNDRFFAVRPEGSVSTLKIQRTERGDSAVYLCASSPPGDTQYFGPGTRLTVL.

The J gene is TRBJ2-2, the V gene TRBV5-5; D remains unclear. The germline V gene encodes CDR1 SGHKS and CDR2 YYEKEE (reference sequence). Trimming took off 2 bases at V and 5 bases at J, with 1 base between the two ends. The length of the CDR3 is 11 residues. The CDR3: CASSFTGELFF. CDR3 bases: TGTGCCAGCAGCTTTACCGGGGAGCTGTTTTTT.

The chain links TRBV2 to TRBJ2-1; D perhaps matches TRBD1 (7 bases). V was shortened by 8 bases and J by 9 bases, with 11 bases between the two germline ends. Germline CDR1 reads SNHLY; CDR2 reads FYNNEI. CDR3 length: 11 amino acids. CDR3 residues: CASARGVEQFF. CDR3 DNA sequence: TGTGCCAGCGCCAGGGGGGTTGAGCAGTTCTTC.

This clone was observed a single time. This chain links TRBV7-9 with TRBJ2-1; D might be TRBD1 (5 bases). The V end was cut by 3 bases, the J end by 5 bases, with 11 bases between. The CDR3 consists of 14 residues. Germline V gives CDR1 SEHNR, CDR2 FQNEAQ (reference sequence). CDR3 sequence: CASSFRTNNNEQFF. Here the CDR3 DNA reads TGTGCCAGCAGCTTCCGGACAAATAACAATGAGCAGTTCTTC.

This chain joins TRBV4-1 and TRBJ2-5; 7 positions agree with TRBD1. V dropped 1 base and J dropped 5; count of bases not matched to a gene: 10. Germline-derived CDR1 and CDR2 are MGHRA and YSYEKL. The CDR3 is 16 amino acids. In DNA form, the CDR3 reads TGCGCCAGCAGCCAAGCCTCGGGACAGCTGAGGGAGACCCAGTACTTC. Its protein is CASSQASGQLRETQYF.

The CDR3 spells CASSQTGGGTIYF. In nucleotides, the CDR3 is TGTGCCAGCAGTCAGACAGGGGGAGGCACCATATATTTT. V usage is TRBV28 and J usage is TRBJ1-3, with 9 bases fitting TRBD1. The junction had 5 bases not matched to a gene; V was cut back by 5 bases and J by 9 bases. CDR1 MDHEN and CDR2 SYDVKM come from the germline V gene. The CDR3 contains 13 residues.

In DNA form, the CDR3 reads TGTGCCACCAGCAGAAGGGGCAGGGGTTCGGATACGCAGTATTTT. Its protein product is CATSRRGRGSDTQYF. This chain connects TRBV15 to TRBJ2-3; a weak D match, TRBD1 (6 bases). The CDR3 runs to 15 residues. V was shortened by 2 bases and J by 6 bases, with 15 bases between the two germline ends. Germline V gives CDR1 LNHNV, CDR2 YYDKDF (reference sequence).